These 5 T cell receptor beta chains originate from one sample sequenced in a study of human T cells and chemical hapten exposure. A single record per CDR3 protein comes from TCRdb applying MiXCR to the RACE reads. The sample consists of under 100,000 distinct CDR3 sequences, around 8.8% of them appearing once. Time point denoted: pre-sensitization, week 0. Treatment here: therapeutic diphenylcyclopropenone sensitization with weekly scalp DPC. Sequencing was performed on whole blood, taken in connection with sensitization to the hapten diphenylcyclopropenone (DPC). The receptors were gathered from a man between 35 and 55 years old with alopecia areata. Some clones in this sample may be carry-over from other donors' samples.

This clonotype turned up a few times. The V and J genes are TRBV3-1 and TRBJ2-7, with unresolved D. Germline loops: CDR1 LGHDT, CDR2 YNNKEL (reference sequence). V lost 4 bases and J 3 bases, leaving 10 bases between the germline ends. The length of the CDR3 is 13 residues. The CDR3 loop reads CASSRTDFYEQYF. CDR3 DNA sequence: TGTGCCAGCAGCCGTACAGATTTCTACGAGCAGTACTTC.

The chain uses TRBV6-5 and TRBJ2-1; 9 positions match TRBD2. The ends lost 4 bases at V and 8 bases at J; junction bases unmatched: 12. Germline assignment: CDR1 MNHEY and CDR2 SVGAGI. The CDR3 totals 16 residues. The CDR3 nucleotides read TGTGCCAGCAGTTCTCAGCGGGGGGTAACGATAGATGAGCAGTTCTTC. This codes for CASSSQRGVTIDEQFF.

This chain uses TRBV5-1 with TRBJ1-3; TRBD1 agrees at 7 bases. CDR3 length: 15 residues. Germline CDR1 SGHRS, CDR2 YFSETQ. The V segment lost 3 bases and the J segment 4 bases; nucleotides outside the gene matches: 7. The CDR3 DNA sequence: TGCGCCAGCAGCTCCACCAACAGGGGAGGAAACACCATATATTTT. Its translation is CASSSTNRGGNTIYF. Looking up the rest from reference TRBV5-1 and TRBJ1-3 gives the full variable domain: KAGVTQTPRYLIKTRGQQVTLSCSPISGHRSVSWYQQTPGQGLQFLFEYFSETQRNKGNFPGRFSGRQFSNSRSEMNVSTLELGDSALYLCASSSTNRGGNTIYFGEGSWLTVV.

The rearrangement uses TRBV11-2 and TRBJ1-2; D unresolved. Germline V gene data show CDR1 as SGHAT and CDR2 as FQNNGV. Trimming left V 4 bases short and J 5 bases short, with 11 bases between. The CDR3 covers 13 residues. The CDR3 loop is CASSSRTVYGYTF. CDR3 bases: TGTGCCAGCAGCTCACGGACGGTTTATGGCTACACCTTC.

The chain carries TRBV7-6 and TRBJ2-7; 8 bases agree with TRBD2. There are 14 residues in the CDR3. Germline-derived CDR1 and CDR2 are SGHVS and FNYEAQ. V shed 5 bases, J shed 6 bases, and the junction held 9 bases outside the gene matches. The CDR3 DNA reads as TGTGCCAGCAGCCTTGGGGCGGGAGGCCTCGAGCAGTACGTC. Translating it yields CASSLGAGGLEQYV.